This T cell receptor (beta chain) was observed in a study of post-analysis software for immune sequencing data. The study, taken as a whole, reports: Normalized Chao1 diversity in multiple sclerosis patients fell significantly below that of controls. A few TRBV segments occurring more often in patients than controls included TRBV5-6, TRBV5-1 and TRBV20-1.

Sequencing libraries made from TCR beta cDNA carried unique molecular identifiers. Each batch of about 0.95 to 10 million T cells produced roughly 450,000 cDNA molecules. TCRdb reanalysed the PCR reads using MiXCR and keeps one entry per CDR3 protein. The repertoire holds around 500,000 distinct CDR3 sequences, 34% seen once, with around 6.1% in the top ten. In its sample, this clonotype was seen a few times. Its antigen is not known. The CDR3 has 12 residues. Germline loops: CDR1 DFQATT, CDR2 SNEGSKA (reference sequence). V was clipped by 6 bases and J by 3 bases, with 12 bases between them. The rearrangement links TRBV20-1 to TRBJ2-7; TRBD1 is a possible D gene (6 bases). The sequencing sample was made of blood. This sequence was found in a girl aged 2 to 17 with multiple sclerosis. The CDR3 protein is CSAEDSFYEQYF. For the CDR3, the DNA is TGCAGTGCGGAGGACAGCTTCTACGAGCAGTACTTC.